Each of the 21 T cell receptor beta chains below was sequenced from the same sample in a study of shared clonotypes between healthy human individuals. Assay: immunoSEQ multiplex PCR; the TCRdb copy retains only in-frame clones and omits some. This repertoire shows over 95,000 clones, 68% found once; its top ten account for roughly 24%. Sequencing input: memory CD8+ T cells sorted from blood. Specified subset: CD45RO+ cells pooled with CCR7-negative TemRA cells. The receptors shown here come from a young woman in good health.

V gene TRBV28 combines with J gene TRBJ2-7, with a possible D match to TRBD1 (5 bases). Germline assignment: CDR1 MDHEN and CDR2 SYDVKM. The CDR3 is 14 residues long. The ends were cut back, 5 bases at V and 0 bases at J, with 11 bases in the middle. Here the CDR3 DNA reads TGTGCCAGCAGTATGGGGCCGATCTCCTACGAGCAGTACTTC. This encodes CASSMGPISYEQYF.

The chain has TRBV29-1 and TRBJ2-5; TRBD1 aligns across 7 bases. Looked up from germline, CDR1 is SQVTM and CDR2 is ANQGSEA. Trimming at V came to 3 bases and at J to 4 bases, leaving 14 bases not matched to a gene. CDR3 length equals 16 residues. The CDR3 bases are TGCAGCGTTGACGAAGTTACAGGGGCCCTAGTAGAGACCCAGTACTTC. This gives the protein CSVDEVTGALVETQYF.

The CDR3 bases are TGTGCCAGCAGTGAAAGGACAGGATATAGCACAGATACGCAGTATTTT. This translates into CASSERTGYSTDTQYF. This rearrangement joins TRBV2 to TRBJ2-3, with 7 bases aligning to TRBD1. CDR3 length: 16 amino acids. Germline V gives CDR1 SNHLY, CDR2 FYNNEI. The J segment lost 0 bases and the V segment lost 2 bases, leaving 5 bases of the junction unmatched. The full variable domain, completed using reference TRBV2 and TRBJ2-3, is EPEVTQTPSHQVTQMGQEVILRCVPISNHLYFYWYRQILGQKVEFLVSFYNNEISEKSEIFDDQFSVERPDGSNFTLKIRSTKLEDSAMYFCASSERTGYSTDTQYFGPGTRLTVL.

This clone was picked up one time. The chain combines TRBV4-2 with TRBJ2-5, with unresolved D. The CDR3 sequence is 16 residues long. CDR1 LGHNA and CDR2 YNFKEQ come from the germline V gene. V lost 1 base and J lost 5, with 17 bases in between. CDR3 sequence: CASSQVDRSPGETQYF. The CDR3 DNA reads TGTGCCAGCAGCCAAGTTGACCGTTCGCCCGGGGAGACCCAGTACTTC.

Comment on this clone: Other DNA sequences in this sample translate to the same CDR3. The chain uses TRBV9 and TRBJ1-1, with 7 bases identical to TRBD1. This CDR3 contains 14 residues. Germline assignment: CDR1 SGDLS and CDR2 YYNGEE. The V and J ends lost 0 bases and 6 bases, in that order; junction bases with no gene match: 5. The CDR3 DNA reads TGTGCCAGCAGCGTAGCCTGGGGGACAGCTGAAGCTTTCTTT. It is translated as CASSVAWGTAEAFF.

The V gene is TRBV28, the J gene TRBJ2-5, with 9 bases identical to TRBD2. CDR3 length: 15 residues. V trimming: 4 bases; J trimming: 5 bases; junction bases outside the gene matches: 8. Germline-derived CDR1 and CDR2 are MDHEN and SYDVKM. DNA of the CDR3: TGTGCCAGCAGTTCGTTAGCGGGAGCGTGGGAGACCCAGTACTTC. Protein product: CASSSLAGAWETQYF.

This chain connects TRBV15 to TRBJ2-2, with 12 bases lining up with TRBD1. The CDR3 extends over 17 amino acids. Germline CDR1 is LNHNV and CDR2 is YYDKDF (reference sequence). V lost 1 base to trimming and J lost 2 bases; unmatched junction nucleotides: 2. The DNA of the CDR3 is TGTGCCACCAGCAGAGGGGGGACAGGGGGCAACACCGGGGAGCTGTTTTTT. This translates into CATSRGGTGGNTGELFF.

This clone was detected only a few times. The chain recombines TRBV28 with TRBJ2-7; TRBD2 matches at 11 bases. V shed 6 bases, J shed 4 bases, and the junction held 8 bases outside the gene matches. The CDR3 loop spans 15 amino acids. The V gene's germline CDR1 is MDHEN and CDR2 SYDVKM. The CDR3 DNA reads TGTGCCAGCAGGGAAACTAGCGGGAGTTATTACGAGCAGTACTTC. Amino acids: CASRETSGSYYEQYF.

The chain recombines TRBV7-2 with TRBJ2-7; D is undetermined. V was pared by 1 base and J by 2 bases, with 18 bases between. Germline assignment: CDR1 SGHTA and CDR2 FQGNSA. The CDR3 sequence is 17 residues long. CDR3 nucleotides: TGTGCCAGCAGCTTAGTTTTTTTTCCGGGCACCACCTACGAGCAGTACTTC. This translates into CASSLVFFPGTTYEQYF. Variable domain in full (rest from reference TRBV7-2 and TRBJ2-7): GAGVSQSPSNKVTEKGKDVELRCDPISGHTALYWYRQSLGQGLEFLIYFQGNSAPDKSGLPSDRFSAERTGGSVSTLTIQRTQQEDSAVYLCASSLVFFPGTTYEQYFGPGTRLTVT.

The chain employs TRBV4-1 and TRBJ2-7; D perhaps matches TRBD1 (5 bases). V was cut by 1 base and J by 4 bases, with 8 bases left in between. This CDR3 region has 13 residues. Germline CDR1 and CDR2: MGHRA and YSYEKL. The CDR3 DNA follows: TGCGCCAGCAGCCAAGTAAGGGGTTACGAGCAGTACTTC. Its protein product is CASSQVRGYEQYF.

In this sample, this clone turned up a few times. The chain combines TRBV27 with TRBJ2-5, with D perhaps being TRBD1 or TRBD2 (5 bases each). Trimming shortened V by 4 bases and J by 5 bases, and 11 bases separated the two germline ends. This CDR3 region has 13 residues. Per the germline V gene, CDR1 is MNHEY and CDR2 is SMNVEV (reference sequence). The CDR3 here is CASSSEGHETQYF. The CDR3 nucleotides read TGTGCCAGCAGTTCTGAGGGGCACGAGACCCAGTACTTC.

This clone appeared once. The CDR3 sequence is CASSALGGASLYEQYF. CDR3 nucleotides: TGTGCCAGCAGTGCCCTAGGGGGAGCGTCCCTTTACGAGCAGTACTTC. The J gene is TRBJ2-7, the V gene TRBV27, with a tentative D call TRBD1 (6 bases). The CDR3 runs 16 residues. V was pared by 5 bases and J by 4 bases, with 21 bases between. Germline assignment: CDR1 MNHEY and CDR2 SMNVEV (reference sequence).

The rearrangement links TRBV6-4 to TRBJ2-1; TRBD1 agrees at 9 bases. The germline gives CDR1 MRHNA, CDR2 SNTAGT. J lost 8 bases, V lost 2 bases, and 4 bases had no gene match. The CDR3 has 14 amino acids. CDR3 residues: CASSDDGTGHEQFF. The CDR3 nucleotides are TGTGCCAGCAGTGACGACGGGACAGGGCATGAGCAGTTCTTC.

This chain connects TRBV28 to TRBJ1-1, with TRBD1 identical over 9 bases. The V segment lost 4 bases and the J segment 2 bases; nucleotides outside the gene matches: 5. The CDR3 runs to 15 residues. Per the germline V gene, CDR1 is MDHEN and CDR2 is SYDVKM. CDR3: CASSSWTGENTEAFF. DNA of the CDR3: TGTGCCAGCAGTTCATGGACAGGGGAAAACACTGAAGCTTTCTTT.

The rearrangement uses TRBV5-1 and TRBJ2-3; D is perhaps TRBD1 or TRBD2 (6 bases each). V lost 3 bases and J lost 3, with 11 bases in between. This CDR3 contains 14 residues. CDR1 SGHRS and CDR2 YFSETQ come from the germline V gene. The chain's CDR3 is CASSWGARTDTQYF. The CDR3 region has the DNA TGCGCCAGCAGCTGGGGGGCGCGGACAGATACGCAGTATTTT.

The genes are TRBV19 and TRBJ1-5; 11 bases fit TRBD1. CDR1 is LNHDA, CDR2 SQIVND, per germline (reference sequence). This CDR3 spans 17 amino acids. J lost 7 bases, V lost 5 bases, and 13 bases had no gene match. CDR3 sequence (DNA): TGTGCCAGTAGTGTCGCAACCGGGACAGGGGGAGTACAGCCCCAGCATTTT. Its translation is CASSVATGTGGVQPQHF.

V gene TRBV27 combines with J gene TRBJ2-7, with D hard to call. The V and J ends lost 2 bases and 4 bases respectively, with 21 bases between them. The length of the CDR3 is 17 residues. CDR1 is MNHEY, CDR2 SMNVEV, per germline (reference sequence). The CDR3, as DNA: TGTGCCAGCAGTTTACGACTCTTTCGGGCCGGAGATTACGAGCAGTACTTC. This codes for CASSLRLFRAGDYEQYF.

This chain connects TRBV28 to TRBJ2-1, with 7 bases aligning to TRBD1. From germline, CDR1 is MDHEN and CDR2 SYDVKM. The trim removed 0 bases at V and 1 base at J, leaving 12 bases unmatched. The CDR3 loop spans 19 amino acids. CDR3 DNA sequence: TGTGCCAGCAGTTTATGGGGACAGCCCCCAATATATTCCTACAATGAGCAGTTCTTC. Its protein is CASSLWGQPPIYSYNEQFF.

The chain combines TRBV28 with TRBJ2-3, with TRBD2 matching over 11 bases. Losses at the gene ends were 1 base for V and 3 bases for J; bases not matched to a gene: 9. The CDR3 is made up of 18 amino acids. Germline V gives CDR1 MDHEN, CDR2 SYDVKM. CDR3 sequence (DNA): TGTGCCAGCAGTTTATATAGCGGGAGGGCCTTGGGTACAGATACGCAGTATTTT. It is translated as CASSLYSGRALGTDTQYF.

The chain employs TRBV2 and TRBJ2-2, with 10 bases fitting TRBD2. The CDR3 has 16 amino acids. The V gene's germline CDR1 is SNHLY and CDR2 FYNNEI. With 4 bases clipped from V and 5 bases from J, the junction kept 7 bases outside the gene matches. The CDR3 coding sequence is TGTGCCAGCAGTGCCTGGAGCGGGAGGGATACCGGGGAGCTGTTTTTT. Its protein product is CASSAWSGRDTGELFF.

The gene calls are TRBV7-8 and TRBJ2-2, with a weak D call TRBD2 (5 bases). The V gene lost 5 bases and the J gene lost 10 bases, with 26 bases spanning the gap. The CDR3 is 17 residues long. Germline loops: CDR1 SGHVS, CDR2 FQNEAQ. For the CDR3, the DNA is TGTGCCAGCAGCCCGCGCCTCAGGAGGAGCTTAAGGGAGGAGCTGTTTTTT. Translating it yields CASSPRLRRSLREELFF.